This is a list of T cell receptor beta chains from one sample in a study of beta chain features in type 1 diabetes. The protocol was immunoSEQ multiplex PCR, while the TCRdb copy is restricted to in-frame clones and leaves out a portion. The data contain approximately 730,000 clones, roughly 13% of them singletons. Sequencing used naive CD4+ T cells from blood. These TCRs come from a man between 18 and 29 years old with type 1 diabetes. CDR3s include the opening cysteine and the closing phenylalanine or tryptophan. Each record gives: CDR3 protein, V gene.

CDR3aa: CASSLSGTGANVLTF
v_gene: TRBV5-1

CDR3aa: CSVDTGGVDGYTF
v_gene: TRBV29-1

CDR3aa: CASTSLGGATYEQYF
v_gene: TRBV28

CDR3aa: CASSLSPSGITGELFF
v_gene: TRBV7-2

CDR3aa: CASSLDRVGTEAFF
v_gene: TRBV27

CDR3aa: CASSEAQGWTEAFF
v_gene: TRBV25-1

CDR3aa: CANGQGAYGYTF
v_gene: TRBV10-3

CDR3aa: CSVIAGQSFSYNEQFF
v_gene: TRBV29-1

CDR3aa: CASSVGGGYTGELFF
v_gene: TRBV9

CDR3aa: CASSDMSVGKNIQYF
v_gene: TRBV2

CDR3aa: CAISDAGQSNTEAFF
v_gene: TRBV10-3

CDR3aa: CASSLEGSNQPQHF
v_gene: TRBV27

CDR3aa: CASSPPGGPYEQYF
v_gene: TRBV11-2

CDR3aa: CASSPNSLNYGYTF
v_gene: TRBV18

CDR3aa: CASSLGLTEAFF
v_gene: TRBV7-2

CDR3aa: CASSVQGAGETQYF
v_gene: TRBV9

CDR3aa: CASRVSSGYNEQFF
v_gene: TRBV2

CDR3aa: CASSSGLAGETQYF
v_gene: TRBV7-2

CDR3aa: CATDRQPLNTEAFF
v_gene: TRBV14

CDR3aa: CASSLAGTGANTEAFF
v_gene: TRBV5-1

CDR3aa: CASSRTITNYGYTF
v_gene: TRBV7-9

CDR3aa: CASSSHIQSPEAFF
v_gene: TRBV7-9

CDR3aa: CASSESRGYTGELFF
v_gene: TRBV25-1

CDR3aa: CAWSPQYNEQFF
v_gene: TRBV30

CDR3aa: CATRRQARTGSNEKLFF
v_gene: TRBV15

CDR3aa: CASSQDGGAKQYF
v_gene: TRBV4-1

CDR3aa: CASSYLKMAQYF
v_gene: TRBV5-6

CDR3aa: CASSSVGTTQETQYF
v_gene: TRBV7-9

CDR3aa: CASASAGAYEQYF
v_gene: TRBV11-1

CDR3aa: CASTYAGAGNYEQYF
v_gene: TRBV6-6

CDR3aa: CASSLEDRGNIQYF
v_gene: TRBV7-8

CDR3aa: CASSAGPFATEAFF
v_gene: TRBV13